Listed below are T cell receptor beta chains from one sample, sequenced in a study of T-cell reconstitution after alpha-beta-depleted transplantation in children. One entry per CDR3 protein, called by TCRdb with MiXCR from the PCR reads. The repertoire holds hundreds of thousands of distinct CDR3 sequences, with under 15% as singletons. The starting material was PBMCs, obtained before TCRalphabeta/CD19-depleted stem cell transplant. The receptors were sampled from a girl aged 2-10 years with congenital amegakaryocytic thrombocytopenia, due to receive a stem cell transplant. Both conserved end residues are part of each CDR3. D genes are given only for firm matches. Rows may omit the clone size; those that give it use once, few, many or a size class.

j_call,v_call,d_call,clone_size,cdr3_nt,cdr3_aa
TRBJ2-1,TRBV27,.,.,TGTGCCAGCAGTCTTCGTTTTCGGGCCATCGATGAGCAGTTCTTC,CASSLRFRAIDEQFF
TRBJ2-7,TRBV6-1,TRBD1,.,TGTGCCAGCACGTCGGGACAGCAAAGCTCCTACGAGCAGTACTTC,CASTSGQQSSYEQYF
TRBJ2-4,TRBV4-1,TRBD2,few,TGCGCCAGCAGCCAAGATGCGGTGGGACTAGCGGGAGGGCGCATAGCCAAAAACATTCAGTACTTC,CASSQDAVGLAGGRIAKNIQYF
TRBJ2-2,TRBV6-1,TRBD1,.,TGTGCCAGCAGTGAGGGACAGGGTGGTGTCGGGGAGCTGTTTTTT,CASSEGQGGVGELFF
TRBJ1-1,TRBV7-8,.,few,TGTGCCAGCAGCTTCTTAGGGGGTGGGAACACTGAAGCTTTCTTT,CASSFLGGGNTEAFF
TRBJ2-2,TRBV4-1,.,many,TGCGCCAGTTCCAGGGTCCCGAACACCGGGGAGCTGTTTTTT,CASSRVPNTGELFF
TRBJ2-2,TRBV7-9,.,many,TGTGCCAGCAGCCTCGACACAGGGTTGGTCACCGGGGAGCTGTTTTTT,CASSLDTGLVTGELFF
TRBJ2-2,TRBV7-2,.,few,TGTGCCAGCAGCTTAGCGCTATTCCGGCGCCCAGGGAGCACCGGGGAGCTGTTTTTT,CASSLALFRRPGSTGELFF
TRBJ2-2,TRBV20-1,.,many,TGCAGTGCTAACAGCGCGAACACCGGGGAGCTGTTTTTT,CSANSANTGELFF
TRBJ1-2,TRBV12-3/TRBV12-4,.,many,TGTGCCAGCAGTTTAAGGTCAGGGAATGGCTACACCTTC,CASSLRSGNGYTF
TRBJ1-2,TRBV7-9,.,many,TGTGCCAGCAGCTCCATCCGCCCGGACACGAATGGCTACACCTTC,CASSSIRPDTNGYTF
TRBJ2-7,TRBV20-1,TRBD2,many,TGCAGTGCTACCGTAGTGACTAGCAAGACCTACGAGCAGTACTTC,CSATVVTSKTYEQYF
TRBJ2-5,TRBV5-1,.,few,TGCGCCAGCAGCTTCGCGGGAAGCTACGGGGGAGAGACCCAGTACTTC,CASSFAGSYGGETQYF
TRBJ2-3,TRBV20-1,.,.,TGCAGTGCCCCGGAAGGCCGCCCAGATACGCAGTATTTT,CSAPEGRPDTQYF
TRBJ2-1,TRBV27,.,many,TGTGCCAGCATAGGTACGGGCTCCTACAATGAGCAGTTCTTC,CASIGTGSYNEQFF
TRBJ2-7,TRBV28,TRBD2,few,TGTGCCAGCAGTCTGACTCTAGCGGGAGCCTACGAGCAGTACTTC,CASSLTLAGAYEQYF
TRBJ1-2,TRBV19,.,.,TGTGCCAGTAGTGGGATCGGGGACCGAAACTATGGCTACACCTTC,CASSGIGDRNYGYTF
TRBJ2-5,TRBV28,.,few,TGTGCCAGCAGTTTGTGGGGCCAGTCGGTTGAGACCCAGTACTTC,CASSLWGQSVETQYF
TRBJ2-5,TRBV20-1,TRBD2,.,TGCAGTGCTAGAATCGCGGGAGGTAACCAAGAGACCCAGTACTTC,CSARIAGGNQETQYF
TRBJ2-5,TRBV12-3/TRBV12-4,.,.,TGTGCCAGCAGCCGTAGCGGCGCTGCCCGGGAGACCCAGTACTTC,CASSRSGAARETQYF
TRBJ2-1,TRBV29-1,.,many,TGCAGCATACTCTCGGCCGGGTACAATGAGCAGTTCTTC,CSILSAGYNEQFF
TRBJ1-5,TRBV20-1,.,once,TGCTGTGCTAATCAAGGGTTTTTCAATCAGCCCCAGCATTTT,CCANQGFFNQPQHF
TRBJ2-3,TRBV7-2,.,many,TGTGCCAGCAGCTTAGGGCCAAGCACAGATACGCAGTATTTT,CASSLGPSTDTQYF
TRBJ1-4,TRBV29-1,TRBD1,many,TGCAGCGCCACAGGGGGGGAAAAACTGTTTTTT,CSATGGEKLFF
TRBJ1-5,TRBV20-1,.,.,TGCAGTGCTGGTCGACGGACCAATCAGCCCCAGCATTTT,CSAGRRTNQPQHF
TRBJ2-2,TRBV5-1,TRBD1,.,TGCGCCAGCAGCCCAGTCGGACAGGGAGGCACCGGGGAGCTGTTTTTT,CASSPVGQGGTGELFF
TRBJ2-1,TRBV5-1,.,.,TGCGCCAGCAGCCCTGTAGCGGAGAGCTACAATGAGCAGTTCTTC,CASSPVAESYNEQFF
TRBJ1-6,TRBV19,TRBD1,few,TGTGCCAGTAGTCTATGGGACAGGAATTCACCCCTCCACTTT,CASSLWDRNSPLHF
TRBJ2-1,TRBV5-1,.,.,TGCGCCAACAGCGGAGCCGGGTCCTCAACCCATGAGCAGTTCTTC,CANSGAGSSTHEQFF
TRBJ2-7,TRBV5-5,TRBD2,many,TGTGCCAGCAGCTTGCTTACTAGCGGGACTCACGAGCAGTACTTC,CASSLLTSGTHEQYF
TRBJ1-1,TRBV9,.,many,TGTGCCAGCAGCGCCCCAGGTGGGATGAACACTGAAGCTTTCTTT,CASSAPGGMNTEAFF
TRBJ2-7,TRBV20-1,.,many,TGCAGTGCTAGAGAGCCTGGGCTTCTCGAGCAGTACTTC,CSAREPGLLEQYF
TRBJ2-3,TRBV2,.,.,TGTGCCAGCAGGTGGTCCAGCGGGCAGTATTTT,CASRWSSGQYF
TRBJ1-2,TRBV20-1,.,many,TGCAGTGCTAGTAGGAGGGAGCATGGCTACACCTTC,CSASRREHGYTF
TRBJ2-3,TRBV29-1,TRBD2,many,TGCAGCGCGGCTAGCGGGAGTAAAGATACGCAGTATTTT,CSAASGSKDTQYF
TRBJ2-3,TRBV29-1,.,.,TGCAGCGTTCGTCCTAGCACAGATACGCAGTATTTT,CSVRPSTDTQYF
TRBJ1-4,TRBV3-1,.,.,TGTGCCAGCAGCCCCCGGTCTGAAAATGAAAAACTGTTTTTT,CASSPRSENEKLFF
TRBJ1-1,TRBV15,.,.,TGTGCCACCAGCAGAGAGGGGGGTACGAGGGTGAACACTGAAGCTTTCTTT,CATSREGGTRVNTEAFF
TRBJ2-3,TRBV20-1,.,few,TGCAGTGCTACGCAGACGGATACTAGCACAGATACGCAGTATTTT,CSATQTDTSTDTQYF
TRBJ2-1,TRBV11-2,.,.,TGTGCCAGCAACTTGTATATCATGAATGAGCAGTTCTTC,CASNLYIMNEQFF
TRBJ2-7,TRBV19,.,.,TGTGCCAGTAGTATTGCTCGGGTTGGCGAGCAGTACTTC,CASSIARVGEQYF
TRBJ2-7,TRBV12-3/TRBV12-4,.,few,TGTGCCAGCAGTTCCTCGCCGTGGTCTTACGAGCAGTACTTC,CASSSSPWSYEQYF
TRBJ2-1,TRBV27,TRBD2,many,TGTGCCAGCAGCAGACTAGCGGGAGCGGCCAATGAGCAGTTCTTC,CASSRLAGAANEQFF
TRBJ2-7,TRBV29-1,TRBD2,many,TGCAGCGTAAAGTCTAGCGGGAGATATTCGGACGAGCAGTACTTC,CSVKSSGRYSDEQYF
TRBJ2-3,TRBV6-2/TRBV6-3,.,many,TGTGCCAGTCACGGGGCTAAATCCACAGATACGCAGTATTTT,CASHGAKSTDTQYF
TRBJ2-3,TRBV5-1,TRBD2,few,TGCGCCAGCAGCGTTACTAGCGGGCCTAGCACAGATACGCAGTATTTT,CASSVTSGPSTDTQYF
TRBJ2-1,TRBV20-1,.,.,TGCAGTGTGATCACTGAGGGCTTGCACAATGAGCAGTTCTTC,CSVITEGLHNEQFF
TRBJ2-3,TRBV24-1,.,.,TGTGCCACCAGTGATTTACTGGGGAGCGACACCAAAGGAAGATGGTCGGATACGCAGTATTTT,CATSDLLGSDTKGRWSDTQYF
TRBJ2-7,TRBV5-1,.,many,TGCGCCAGCAGCAGCTCGACCCTCTACGAGCAGTACTTC,CASSSSTLYEQYF
TRBJ2-3,TRBV5-1,TRBD2,many,TGCGCCAGCAGCTTGGCGAATCCGGGACTAGCGGGAGTAGGGCATACGCAGTATTTT,CASSLANPGLAGVGHTQYF
TRBJ2-7,TRBV20-1,.,many,TGCAGTGCTAGAGATCCCAAGGGGACCTACGAGCAGTACTTC,CSARDPKGTYEQYF
TRBJ2-2,TRBV20-1,TRBD2,.,TGCAGTGCTAGAGTTAGCGGGAGGGCCTCGACCGGGGAGCTGTTTTTT,CSARVSGRASTGELFF